The 24 T cell receptor beta chains in this list originate from one sample, sequenced in a study of technical replicates of blood from a handful of donors. Using immunoSEQ multiplex PCR, the repertoire was profiled, and TCRdb retains in-frame clones only, with some absent. There are about 89,000 clones in the sample; about 94% occur only once, and around 0.23% lies in the top ten. Specimen: T cells isolated from PBMCs. Every receptor here comes from a human donor in good health.

The CDR3 loop is CAWRGPRGSPPEKLFF. DNA for the CDR3: TGTGCCTGGAGGGGTCCCCGTGGGAGTCCCCCTGAAAAACTGTTTTTT. V usage is TRBV30 and J usage is TRBJ1-4, with D unclear. CDR1 is GTSNPN, CDR2 SVGIG, per germline (reference sequence). Trimming stripped 3 bases from V and 7 bases from J, with 21 bases between. There are 16 residues in the CDR3.

V is TRBV7-2 and J is TRBJ2-1, with TRBD2 matching 8 bases. The CDR3 loop spans 17 amino acids. J was trimmed by 7 bases and V by 3 bases; bases with no gene match: 14. CDR1 is SGHTA, CDR2 FQGNSA, per germline. The CDR3 DNA reads as TGTGCCAGCAGCTTGAACCCGACCGGGACTAGTCGAAATGAGCAGTTCTTC. Its protein product is CASSLNPTGTSRNEQFF.

J is TRBJ1-1 and V is TRBV14, with TRBD1 matching over 8 bases. Germline CDR1 reads SGHDN; CDR2 reads FVKESK. This CDR3 has 15 residues. The V segment lost 2 bases and the J segment 1 base; nucleotides outside the gene matches: 3. This chain's CDR3 is CASSQQGARNTEAFF. CDR3 nucleotides: TGTGCCAGCAGCCAACAGGGGGCGAGGAACACTGAAGCTTTCTTT.

This chain uses TRBV7-9 with TRBJ1-2; 8 bases fit TRBD1. The CDR3 sequence is 16 residues long. After removal of 5 bases from V and 1 base from J, the junction contained 9 bases not matched to a gene. The germline CDR1 and CDR2 sequences are SEHNR and FQNEAQ (reference sequence). CDR3 DNA sequence: TGTGCCAGCAGCGTCGGGACAGGAGATTTTAACTATGGCTACACCTTC. This translates into CASSVGTGDFNYGYTF.

This clone was recorded once. V and J are TRBV7-8 and TRBJ1-1; perhaps TRBD1 as D (6 bases). Germline V lookup: CDR1 SGHVS, CDR2 FQNEAQ. The CDR3 length is 13 residues. Trimming shortened V by 5 bases and J by 4 bases, and 11 bases separated the two germline ends. The CDR3 coding sequence is TGTGCCAGCAGCCCGGACAGCCGCACTGAAGCTTTCTTT. Its translation: CASSPDSRTEAFF.

The chain joins TRBV19 to TRBJ2-7; no clear D. The CDR3 is made up of 13 amino acids. Per germline, CDR1 LNHDA and CDR2 SQIVND (reference sequence). Between the trimmed V and J ends, which lost 7 bases and 3 bases, there was a span of 13 bases. CDR3 loop: CASNPRLGYEQYF. The CDR3 DNA sequence: TGTGCCAGTAACCCGAGACTCGGCTACGAGCAGTACTTC.

This chain links TRBV29-1 with TRBJ2-5, with D unresolved. Germline loops: CDR1 SQVTM, CDR2 ANQGSEA. The CDR3 contains 10 residues. CDR3 nucleotides: TGCAGTGTCGCCGGGGAGACCCAGTACTTC. Its translation is CSVAGETQYF. The variable domain in full, completed from reference TRBV29-1 and TRBJ2-5, reads SAVISQKPSRDICQRGTSLTIQCQVDSQVTMMFWYRQQPGQSLTLIATANQGSEATYESGFVIDKFPISRPNLTFSTLTVSNMSPEDSSIYLCSVAGETQYFGPGTRLLVL.

The chain recombines TRBV6-1 with TRBJ2-7; D is unclear. The CDR3 covers 14 residues. The V gene lost 7 bases and the J gene lost 0 bases, with 13 bases spanning the gap. From germline, CDR1 is MNHNS and CDR2 SASEGT. DNA of the CDR3: TGTGCCAGCAAAGACATTGGAAGCTCCTACGAGCAGTACTTC. This sequence encodes CASKDIGSSYEQYF.

The chain combines TRBV6-6 with TRBJ1-2; 9 bases are a match to TRBD1. J gave up 8 bases and V 4 bases, and 8 bases lay outside the gene matches. Germline V gene sequence: CDR1 MNHNY, CDR2 SVGAGI (reference sequence). This CDR3 has 14 amino acids. The CDR3 loop reads CASSSMDRGIGYTF. The CDR3, as DNA: TGTGCCAGCAGTTCCATGGACAGGGGCATAGGCTACACCTTC.

The chain recombines TRBV18 with TRBJ1-4, with D hard to call. The CDR3 has 16 amino acids. V dropped 5 bases and J dropped 5 bases, with 18 bases sitting between them. Germline V gives CDR1 KGHSH, CDR2 LQKENI. The CDR3 DNA sequence: TGTGCCAGCTCAACAACCGGCGCAGAGCGGAATGAAAAACTGTTTTTT. This translates into CASSTTGAERNEKLFF.

The chain links TRBV4-1 to TRBJ2-1; 8 bases fit TRBD1. The CDR3 is made up of 15 amino acids. CDR1 and CDR2 from the germline V gene are MGHRA and YSYEKL. V shed 0 bases and J 6 bases; nucleotides not matched to a gene: 4. The CDR3 nucleotides read TGCGCCAGCAGCCAAGACGACAGGGGAGGCAATGAGCAGTTCTTC. Its protein is CASSQDDRGGNEQFF.

The V gene is TRBV2, the J gene TRBJ1-4, with a weak D call TRBD1 (6 bases). Germline CDR1 SNHLY, CDR2 FYNNEI. There are 14 residues in the CDR3. Between the trimmed V and J ends, which lost 4 bases and 4 bases, there was a span of 10 bases. Written as DNA, the CDR3 is TGTGCCAGCAGTGTCGCACAGGGTAATGAAAAACTGTTTTTT. This encodes CASSVAQGNEKLFF.

DNA of the CDR3: TGTGCCAGCAGCCCCCAACAGGGAAGAGTTTCTGCAGATACGCAGTATTTT. Translation gives CASSPQQGRVSADTQYF. This rearrangement joins TRBV7-9 to TRBJ2-3, with a weak D call TRBD1 (6 bases). CDR3 length: 17 amino acids. Germline CDR1 is SEHNR and CDR2 is FQNEAQ (reference sequence). The V end was cut by 5 bases, the J end by 4 bases, with 22 bases between. The variable domain in full, with the rest retrieved from reference TRBV7-9 and TRBJ2-3, is DTGVSQNPRHKITKRGQNVTFRCDPISEHNRLYWYRQTLGQGPEFLTYFQNEAQLEKSRLLSDRFSAERPKGSFSTLEIQRTEQGDSAMYLCASSPQQGRVSADTQYFGPGTRLTVL.

The rearrangement joins TRBV6-6 to TRBJ1-2; TRBD1 is a possible D gene (6 bases). Per the germline V gene, CDR1 is MNHNY and CDR2 is SVGAGI (reference sequence). Trimming shortened V by 5 bases and J by 2 bases, and 9 bases separated the two germline ends. The CDR3 runs to 13 residues. The CDR3 reads CASSIDRNYGYTF. The CDR3 DNA reads TGTGCCAGCAGTATCGACAGGAACTATGGCTACACCTTC.

This chain joins TRBV7-6 and TRBJ2-1; D possibly corresponds to TRBD2 (5 bases). Trimming took 5 bases from V and 0 from J, leaving 11 bases between them. The germline gives CDR1 SGHVS, CDR2 FNYEAQ. This CDR3 spans 15 amino acids. In nucleotides, the CDR3 is TGTGCCAGCAGCCCCCGAGGGAGCTCCTACAATGAGCAGTTCTTC. Protein product: CASSPRGSSYNEQFF.

The chain uses TRBV6-5 and TRBJ2-7; D is possibly TRBD2 (5 bases). CDR1 is MNHEY and CDR2 is SVGAGI in the germline V gene. Deletions cut 3 bases from V and 3 bases from J, with 15 bases between. CDR3 length: 15 residues. The DNA for the CDR3 is TGTGCCAGCAGTTATACCCGCCGACGGGGCTACGAGCAGTACTTC. As protein: CASSYTRRRGYEQYF.

The chain uses TRBV12-5 and TRBJ2-1; 13 bases are shared with TRBD2. V lost 0 bases, J lost 1 base, and 9 bases stayed unmatched. The germline CDR1 and CDR2 sequences are LGHNT and FRNRAP. The CDR3 contains 20 residues. CDR3 DNA sequence: TGTGCTAGTGGTTTGGTACGAGGGACTAGCGGGGAAGGGTCCTACAATGAGCAGTTCTTC. This gives the protein CASGLVRGTSGEGSYNEQFF.

CDR3 sequence (DNA): TGTGCCAGCAGCTCAACAGGGTTTCTTGGAAACACCATATATTTT. Its protein is CASSSTGFLGNTIYF. This chain joins TRBV5-4 and TRBJ1-3; tentative D call: TRBD1 (6 bases). Per the germline V gene, CDR1 is SGHNT and CDR2 is YYREEE (reference sequence). V shed 3 bases and J shed 3 bases, with 13 bases lying between them. This CDR3 region has 15 residues.

CDR3 DNA sequence: TGTGCCAGCAGGAGAAGCGGGAGAGTAAACACCGGGGAGCTGTTTTTT. Translating it yields CASRRSGRVNTGELFF. This sequence joins TRBV11-2 and TRBJ2-2; TRBD2 matches at 8 bases. V was pared by 6 bases and J by 2 bases, with 8 bases of the junction left unmatched. The V gene's germline CDR1 is SGHAT and CDR2 FQNNGV. CDR3 length equals 16 residues.

The chain's CDR3 is CASSLLFRGSETQYF. CDR3 nucleotides: TGTGCCAGCAGCCTACTCTTTAGGGGGTCGGAGACCCAGTACTTC. V is TRBV7-9 and J is TRBJ2-5; possibly TRBD1 for D (6 bases). Germline CDR1 is SEHNR and CDR2 is FQNEAQ (reference sequence). Trimming cost V 5 bases and J 5 bases, with 18 bases left between them. The CDR3 runs 15 residues. Together with reference TRBV7-9 and TRBJ2-5, the CDR3 gives the full variable domain: DTGVSQNPRHKITKRGQNVTFRCDPISEHNRLYWYRQTLGQGPEFLTYFQNEAQLEKSRLLSDRFSAERPKGSFSTLEIQRTEQGDSAMYLCASSLLFRGSETQYFGPGTRLLVL.

CDR3 region: CASNGLAGGSYNEQFF. CDR3 coding DNA: TGTGCCAGTAACGGACTAGCGGGGGGCTCTTACAATGAGCAGTTCTTC. The chain joins TRBV19 to TRBJ2-1; 14 bases are a match to TRBD2. V lost 7 bases to trimming and J lost 4 bases; unmatched junction nucleotides: 6. The CDR3 length is 16 residues. Looked up from germline, CDR1 is LNHDA and CDR2 is SQIVND (reference sequence).

The rearrangement links TRBV10-3 to TRBJ2-1; TRBD1 might be the D (6 bases). V was trimmed by 5 bases and J by 0 bases, leaving 17 bases between them. CDR3 length equals 17 residues. Germline lookup yields CDR1 ENHRY and CDR2 SYGVKD. CDR3 in DNA: TGTGCCATCAGTCCGATCCCGGGACAACTCTCCTACAATGAGCAGTTCTTC. It codes for CAISPIPGQLSYNEQFF.

The chain joins TRBV18 to TRBJ1-6; TRBD1 matches at 7 bases. The germline V gene has CDR1 KGHSH and CDR2 LQKENI. The CDR3 is made up of 15 amino acids. V shed 3 bases, J shed 8 bases, and the junction held 7 bases outside the gene matches. CDR3 nucleotides: TGTGCCAGCTCACCGGGGACAGTATCACATTCACCCCTCCACTTT. This codes for CASSPGTVSHSPLHF.

The chain uses TRBV27 and TRBJ1-5; TRBD1 might be the D (5 bases). Per the germline V gene, CDR1 is MNHEY and CDR2 is SMNVEV (reference sequence). This CDR3 has 17 amino acids. V was shortened by 0 bases and J by 0 bases, with 12 bases between the two germline ends. This chain's CDR3 is CASSLSGTPYSNQPQHF. CDR3 bases: TGTGCCAGCAGTTTATCTGGGACTCCTTATAGCAATCAGCCCCAGCATTTT.